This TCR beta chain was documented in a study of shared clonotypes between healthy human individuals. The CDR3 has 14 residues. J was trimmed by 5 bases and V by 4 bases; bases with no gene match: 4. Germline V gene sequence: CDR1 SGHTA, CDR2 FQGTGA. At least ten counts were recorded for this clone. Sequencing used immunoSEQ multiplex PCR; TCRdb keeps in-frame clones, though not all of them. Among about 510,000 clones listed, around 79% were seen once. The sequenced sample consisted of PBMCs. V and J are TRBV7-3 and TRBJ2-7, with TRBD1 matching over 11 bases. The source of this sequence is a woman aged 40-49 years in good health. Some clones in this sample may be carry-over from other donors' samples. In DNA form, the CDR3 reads TGTGCCAGCAGCTGGACAGGGGGCAACGACGAGCAGTACTTC. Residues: CASSWTGGNDEQYF. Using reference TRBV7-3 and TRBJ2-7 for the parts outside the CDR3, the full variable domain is GAGVSQTPSNKVTEKGKYVELRCDPISGHTALYWYRQSLGQGPEFLIYFQGTGAADDSGLPNDRFFAVRPEGSVSTLKIQRTERGDSAVYLCASSWTGGNDEQYFGPGTRLTVT.